This TCR beta chain came from a study of T-cell memory formation after mild COVID-19. In this sample, this clonotype turned up a few times. This CDR3 has 15 amino acids. After removal of 5 bases from V and 2 bases from J, the junction contained 5 bases not matched to a gene. CDR1 is SGHTA and CDR2 is FQGNSA in the germline V gene. 5'RACE primed from the constant segment yielded TCR alpha and TCR beta cDNA libraries bearing sample barcodes and UMIs. MiXCR, applied by TCRdb to the 5' RACE reads, yields one record per CDR3 protein. The sample has about 200,000 distinct CDR3 sequences; 9% to 10% are singletons.

The chain couples TRBV7-2 to TRBJ2-1; the match to TRBD1 covers 8 bases. Input material: PBMCs or a T cell subset sorted from them (not recorded which). This sequence originates from a man aged 18 to 29 who had mild COVID-19 (a few samples of this study predate the infection). Cell type and time point are not known. The CDR3 here is CASSDGTGAYNEQFF. In DNA, the CDR3 is TGTGCCAGCAGCGACGGGACAGGTGCCTACAATGAGCAGTTCTTC.